Presented here are 21 T cell receptor beta chains from one specimen sequenced in a study of blood T cell repertoires in COVID-19. Clones were read by immunoSEQ multiplex PCR, and TCRdb kept only the in-frame ones, dropping some. The sample includes a few hundred thousand clones, roughly 87% of them seen just once. What was sequenced was PBMCs or T cells enriched from blood (not recorded which). Every receptor here comes from a woman in her twenties or thirties who had recovered from COVID-19.

This chain links TRBV11-2 with TRBJ2-7; possible D gene TRBD1, 6 bases. Germline CDR1 is SGHAT and CDR2 is FQNNGV. The ends were cut back, 2 bases at V and 6 bases at J, with 14 bases in the middle. This CDR3 has 14 residues. CDR3 sequence reads: CASSLITGLGEQYF. In DNA form, the CDR3 reads TGTGCCAGCAGCTTAATTACAGGGTTAGGCGAGCAGTACTTC.

This sequence joins TRBV9 and TRBJ2-1, with D tentatively TRBD2 (5 bases). The CDR3 consists of 15 residues. Trimming pared 0 bases from V and 8 bases from J, leaving 15 bases between. The V gene's germline CDR1 is SGDLS and CDR2 YYNGEE. CDR3 sequence (DNA): TGTGCCAGCAGCGTAGGGGGTAGCGCCGGCGATGAGCAGTTCTTC. Translated: CASSVGGSAGDEQFF. The complete variable domain, with remaining parts taken from reference TRBV9 and TRBJ2-1, reads DSGVTQTPKHLITATGQRVTLRCSPRSGDLSVYWYQQSLDQGLQFLIQYYNGEERAKGNILERFSAQQFPDLHSELNLSSLELGDSALYFCASSVGGSAGDEQFFGPGTRLTVL.

The V gene is TRBV4-2, the J gene TRBJ2-3, with D tentatively TRBD2 (5 bases). This CDR3 has 17 residues. Germline-derived CDR1 and CDR2 are LGHNA and YNFKEQ. With 0 bases removed from V and 2 bases from J, the gap between germline ends came to 15 bases. In DNA, the CDR3 is TGTGCCAGCAGCCAAGAGGAATGGGCGGGCCTCACAGATACGCAGTATTTT. Amino acids: CASSQEEWAGLTDTQYF.

The sample holds one count of this clone. The junction differs from germline at one of its ends, possibly a read error. The chain uses TRBV7-7 and TRBJ2-2; TRBD2 matches 9 bases. Germline CDR1 is SSHAT and CDR2 is FNYEAQ (reference sequence). There are 16 residues in the CDR3. The CDR3 spells CASSSSGTLHTGELFF. The CDR3 DNA is TGTGCTAGCAGCTCTAGCGGGACCTTGCACACCGGGGAGCTGTTTTTT.

The chain joins TRBV3-1 (or the pseudogene TRBV3-2) to TRBJ1-5; TRBD1 is a possible D gene (6 bases). The CDR3 loop spans 19 amino acids. The germline gives CDR1 LGHDT, CDR2 YNNKEL (reference sequence). V was clipped by 3 bases and J by 0 bases, with 21 bases between them. In DNA, the CDR3 is TGTGCCAGCAGCCAGAATGGGGGGGGCGGGGGATATAGCAATCAGCCCCAGCATTTT. It codes for CASSQNGGGGGYSNQPQHF.

This clone has a handful of counts. The rearrangement joins TRBV10-2 to TRBJ1-1, with D possibly matching TRBD1 (6 bases). V lost 7 bases and J lost 3, with 18 bases in between. Germline CDR1 and CDR2: WSHSY and SAAADI. This CDR3 is built from 15 residues. DNA for the CDR3: TGCGCCAGCAATTCTGCAGGGGTAGGGTACACTGAAGCTTTCTTT. It translates to CASNSAGVGYTEAFF.

The chain couples TRBV13 to TRBJ2-1, with 9 bases fitting TRBD2. The germline V gene encodes CDR1 PRHDT and CDR2 FYEKMQ (reference sequence). CDR3 size: 16 residues. The J segment lost 3 bases and the V segment lost 0 bases, leaving 3 bases of the junction unmatched. CDR3 residues: CASSLGAGGNYNEQFF. For the CDR3, the DNA is TGTGCCAGCAGCTTAGGCGCGGGAGGGAACTACAATGAGCAGTTCTTC.

The V call is TRBV15, the J call TRBJ1-5; 9 positions match TRBD1. V lost 5 bases, J lost 6 bases, and 5 bases stayed unmatched. Germline V gene data show CDR1 as LNHNV and CDR2 as YYDKDF (reference sequence). The CDR3 totals 14 residues. CDR3 residues: CATSGDRVSQPQHF. DNA of the CDR3: TGTGCCACCAGCGGGGACAGGGTGAGTCAGCCCCAGCATTTT.

The chain is built from TRBV18 and TRBJ1-1; a weak D match, TRBD1 (5 bases). Per germline, CDR1 KGHSH and CDR2 LQKENI. Between the trimmed V and J ends, which lost 4 bases and 6 bases, there was a span of 21 bases. The CDR3 has 16 amino acids. DNA of the CDR3: TGTGCCAGCTCACTCCAGCTGATGAGGGGAGGGGCTGAAGCTTTCTTT. This translates into CASSLQLMRGGAEAFF.

The chain combines TRBV7-9 with TRBJ1-4; D unclear. Trimming took off 6 bases at V and 2 bases at J, with 13 bases between the two ends. The CDR3 loop spans 15 amino acids. Germline-derived CDR1 and CDR2 are SEHNR and FQNEAQ (reference sequence). CDR3 protein: CASSWEGATNEKLFF. CDR3 in DNA: TGTGCCAGCAGTTGGGAGGGAGCGACTAATGAAAAACTGTTTTTT.

The chain couples TRBV5-1 to TRBJ2-1; TRBD1 matches 9 bases. V was pared by 6 bases and J by 4 bases, with 14 bases of the junction left unmatched. Germline V gene data show CDR1 as SGHRS and CDR2 as YFSETQ. The CDR3 spans 17 residues. The CDR3: CASTGQGAPGDYNEQFF. In DNA form, the CDR3 reads TGCGCCAGCACGGGACAGGGAGCCCCCGGCGATTACAATGAGCAGTTCTTC.

In this sample, this clone turned up a few times. The CDR3 loop reads CASTFGDSSSYEQYF. For the CDR3, the DNA is TGTGCCAGCACTTTTGGAGACTCAAGCTCCTACGAGCAGTACTTC. The V gene is TRBV6-5, the J gene TRBJ2-7; no definite D call. CDR3 length equals 15 residues. V dropped 7 bases and J dropped 0 bases, with 16 bases sitting between them. The germline gives CDR1 MNHEY, CDR2 SVGAGI.

The V call is TRBV5-1, the J call TRBJ1-2; perhaps TRBD1 as D (6 bases). The germline V gene encodes CDR1 SGHRS and CDR2 YFSETQ. This CDR3 has 16 amino acids. V was trimmed by 3 bases and J by 2 bases, leaving 17 bases between them. CDR3 loop: CASSSGQGLINYGYTF. The DNA of the CDR3 is TGCGCCAGCAGCTCCGGCCAGGGGCTAATAAACTATGGCTACACCTTC.

The chain employs TRBV4-2 and TRBJ2-3; D not resolved. Trimming cost V 0 bases and J 4 bases, with 5 bases left between them. In germline, CDR1 is LGHNA, CDR2 YNFKEQ. This CDR3 contains 13 residues. In nucleotides, the CDR3 is TGTGCCAGCAGCCAAGATCCCGCAGATACGCAGTATTTT. Amino acids: CASSQDPADTQYF.

The gene calls are TRBV27 and TRBJ1-6, with 9 bases fitting TRBD1. CDR1 is MNHEY and CDR2 is SMNVEV in the germline V gene (reference sequence). V trimming: 5 bases; J trimming: 6 bases; junction bases outside the gene matches: 2. The CDR3 sequence is 14 residues long. The CDR3 reads CASSTGGTNSPLHF. The CDR3 coding sequence is TGTGCCAGCAGTACAGGGGGCACTAATTCACCCCTCCACTTT.

The sample holds a few counts of this clone. The chain is built from TRBV19 and TRBJ2-2; TRBD2 might be the D (6 bases). Germline V CDR1 and CDR2: LNHDA, SQIVND (reference sequence). This CDR3 has 14 residues. V lost 4 bases to trimming and J lost 5 bases, with 11 bases between them. Here the CDR3 reads CASSRAGRTGELFF. The CDR3, as DNA: TGTGCCAGTAGTAGAGCGGGTAGAACCGGGGAGCTGTTTTTT.

This clone was found once. This sequence joins TRBV28 and TRBJ2-3, with D possibly being TRBD1 (7 bases). The V end was cut by 5 bases, the J end by 2 bases, with 17 bases between. CDR3 length: 16 residues. CDR1 is MDHEN, CDR2 SYDVKM, per germline. The CDR3 nucleotides are TGTGCCAGCAGTAACACAGGGGACTGGGCCACAGATACGCAGTATTTT. Translation gives CASSNTGDWATDTQYF.

The chain combines TRBV6-5 with TRBJ1-3, with no clear D. Germline values: CDR1 MNHEY, CDR2 SVGAGI. This CDR3 spans 14 amino acids. V lost 10 bases, J lost 9 bases, and 22 bases lay in between. The CDR3 bases are TGTGCCACCTCGGACGGGATACTCGGCGCCACCATATATTTT. This sequence encodes CATSDGILGATIYF.

The chain employs TRBV28 and TRBJ1-5, with TRBD1 matching over 9 bases. The CDR3 length is 15 residues. J was trimmed by 5 bases and V by 4 bases; bases with no gene match: 6. The V gene's germline CDR1 is MDHEN and CDR2 SYDVKM. The CDR3: CASSSPGQGDQPQHF. DNA of the CDR3: TGTGCCAGCAGTTCACCGGGACAGGGAGATCAGCCCCAGCATTTT.

The V and J genes are TRBV11-2 and TRBJ2-1; no reliable D call. There are 12 residues in the CDR3. The V end lost 5 bases, the J end lost 8 bases, and 10 bases lay between the germline ends. Germline CDR1 is SGHAT and CDR2 is FQNNGV. The CDR3 DNA follows: TGTGCCAGCAGCCCAGACGGGTATGAGCAGTTCTTC. This sequence encodes CASSPDGYEQFF.

This rearrangement joins TRBV12-3 or TRBV12-4 to TRBJ1-1; D remains ambiguous. Trimming cost V 3 bases and J 10 bases, with 12 bases left between them. The CDR3 is 12 residues long. This CDR3 is CASSFIRGAAFF. The DNA of the CDR3 is TGTGCCAGCAGTTTTATTCGAGGTGCAGCTTTCTTT.